This T cell receptor (beta chain) was profiled in a study of blood T cell repertoires in COVID-19. As for the study in general: Acute and convalescent COVID-19 specimens originated in the United States, Italy and Spain. PBMCs, B-cell-depleted T cells, or T cells were the source of the cDNA or gDNA that made up the material.

In the source study's methods: Using reference gene primer amplification, nucleated cell counts were estimated. The assay was immunoSEQ multiplex PCR, and TCRdb's table has in-frame clones only and misses some. V and J calls and clone size follow that table, whereas D and trimming were derived from the DNA. The table shows under 250,000 clones, with around four fifths occurring only once. J gave up 2 bases and V 4 bases, and 13 bases lay outside the gene matches. Germline V gene lookup returns CDR1 SQVTM and CDR2 ANQGSEA. CDR3 length: 17 residues. Source material: peripheral blood. The sequence came from a woman aged 55-70 years who had recovered from COVID-19. The chain employs TRBV29-1 and TRBJ2-3, with 9 bases lining up with TRBD2. CDR3 residues: CSVGGWVAGANTDTQYF. CDR3 sequence (DNA): TGCAGCGTTGGAGGTTGGGTAGCGGGGGCGAACACAGATACGCAGTATTTT.